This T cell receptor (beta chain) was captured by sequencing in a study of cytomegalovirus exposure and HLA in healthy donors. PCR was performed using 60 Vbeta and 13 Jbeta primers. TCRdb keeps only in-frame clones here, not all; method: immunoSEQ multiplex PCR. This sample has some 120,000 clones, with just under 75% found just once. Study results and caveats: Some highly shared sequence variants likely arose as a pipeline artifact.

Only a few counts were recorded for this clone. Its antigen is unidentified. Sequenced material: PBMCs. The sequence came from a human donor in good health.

The CDR3 sequence is CASSSSLGQGNTEAFF. CDR3 sequence (DNA): TGTGCCAGCAGTTCTTCCCTGGGACAGGGGAACACTGAAGCTTTCTTT. J is TRBJ1-1 and V is TRBV6-5; the match to TRBD1 covers 9 bases. Trimming removed 4 bases from V and 1 base from J; junction bases left unmatched: 7. Germline CDR1 and CDR2: MNHEY and SVGAGI. CDR3 length: 16 residues.